This is a list of T cell receptor beta chains from one sample in a study of graft-versus-host responses after intestinal transplantation. Here immunoSEQ multiplex PCR was the method, and the copy in TCRdb shows in-frame clones only, minus some. The repertoire holds about 20,000 clones, with around 39% as singletons. Sequences were derived from alloreactive CD4+ T cells from a mixed lymphocyte reaction culture, sampled before intestinal transplant. Receptors were obtained from a human patient who received an intestinal transplant. Each CDR3 is given with its conserved first and last residue. D genes are given only for firm matches. A clone size is listed for some rows: how often the clone was seen (once, few, many), or a class if it is expanded.

d_call j_call v_call clone_size cdr3_length cdr3_aa cdr3_nt
. TRBJ2-2 TRBV5-4 few 15 CASSQTPVLAGELFF TGTGCCAGCAGCCAGACTCCTGTTCTGGCCGGGGAGCTGTTTTTT
TRBD2 TRBJ2-1 TRBV5-1 few 13 CASSPGGSNEQFF TGCGCCAGCAGCCCCGGGGGGTCTAATGAGCAGTTCTTC
. TRBJ1-4 TRBV7-9 . 18 CASSSGHRARATNEKLFF TGTGCCAGCAGCTCCGGACACAGGGCCAGAGCAACTAATGAAAAACTGTTTTTT
. TRBJ2-3 TRBV19 . 15 CASSIGGGFTDTQYF TGTGCCAGTAGTATAGGTGGCGGATTCACAGATACGCAGTATTTT
. TRBJ1-1 TRBV6-5 . 14 CASSAQGTPSEAFF TGTGCCAGCAGTGCCCAGGGTACCCCATCTGAAGCTTTCTTT
. TRBJ1-2 TRBV6-1 few 13 CASSGSSRYGYTF TGTGCCAGCAGTGGGTCCTCTCGCTATGGCTACACCTTC
. TRBJ1-4 TRBV11-2 few 14 CASGWGSILEKLFF TGTGCCAGCGGATGGGGCTCAATCCTCGAAAAACTGTTTTTT
TRBD1 TRBJ1-3 TRBV30 once 12 CAWRTGGNTIYF TGTGCCTGGAGGACAGGGGGAAACACCATATATTTT
. TRBJ2-5 TRBV5-8 . 12 CASSETRRTQYF TGTGCCAGCAGCGAAACTCGGCGGACCCAGTACTTC
. TRBJ2-1 TRBV29-1 few 13 CSVQGVSYNEQFF TGCAGCGTACAGGGAGTTTCATACAATGAGCAGTTCTTC
. TRBJ2-1 TRBV5-5 few 14 CASSLQGTHNEQFF TGTGCCAGCAGCCTACAGGGAACCCACAATGAGCAGTTCTTC
TRBD1 TRBJ2-1 TRBV28 . 17 CASSFPSTGGSYNEQFF TGTGCCAGCAGTTTCCCTTCGACAGGGGGCTCCTACAATGAGCAGTTCTTC
. TRBJ2-5 TRBV20-1 . 11 CSARVFETQYF TGCAGTGCTAGAGTCTTCGAGACCCAGTACTTC
. TRBJ1-2 TRBV19 . 13 CASSDLISRGYTF TGTGCCAGCAGCGACCTTATCTCTCGTGGCTACACCTTC
. TRBJ1-1 TRBV21-1 . 19 CASSKGTALDRGKNLEAFF TGTGCCAGCAGCAAAGGGACAGCCCTCGACAGGGGAAAGAACTTGGAAGCTTTCTTT
. TRBJ1-3 TRBV18 . 15 CASSPRDTSGNTIYF TGTGCCAGCTCACCTCGGGACACCTCTGGAAACACCATATATTTT
. TRBJ2-7 TRBV4-1 few 16 CASSQDRMRGAYEQYF TGCGCCAGCAGCCAAGATCGTATGCGTGGAGCCTACGAGCAGTACTTC
TRBD1 TRBJ2-5 TRBV18 few 15 CASSPPSRGRETQYF TGTGCCAGCTCACCACCCAGTAGGGGGCGAGAGACCCAGTACTTC
. TRBJ1-5 TRBV7-2 once 15 CASSFAGRLNQPQHF TGTGCCAGCAGCTTTGCGGGACGGCTCAATCAGCCCCAGCATTTT
TRBD2 TRBJ2-4 TRBV7-9 . 14 CASSLREGKNIQYF TGTGCCAGCAGCTTAAGGGAGGGCAAAAACATTCAGTACTTC
. TRBJ2-2 TRBV5-1 . 14 CASSLDGNTGELFF TGCGCCAGCAGCTTGGATGGAAACACCGGGGAGCTGTTTTTT
. TRBJ2-7 TRBV2 . 15 CASSEERGSPYEQYF TGTGCCAGCAGTGAAGAAAGGGGATCCCCCTACGAGCAGTACTTC
. TRBJ1-6 TRBV5-1 . 14 CASSLEPANSPLHF TGCGCCAGCAGCTTGGAGCCAGCAAATTCACCCCTCCACTTT
. TRBJ1-2 TRBV7-9 few 15 CASSAMDRANYGYTF TGTGCCAGCAGCGCAATGGACCGAGCTAACTATGGCTACACCTTC
. TRBJ2-3 TRBV7-9 . 17 CASSLYRWGVLTDTQYF TGTGCCAGCAGCTTATATCGTTGGGGGGTCCTCACAGATACGCAGTATTTT
. TRBJ1-1 TRBV2 . 14 CASVRGVRNTEAFF TGTGCCAGCGTTCGAGGGGTAAGGAACACTGAAGCTTTCTTT
TRBD2 TRBJ2-1 TRBV5-6 . 15 CASSADIGGDNEQFF TGTGCCAGCAGCGCCGACATCGGGGGGGATAATGAGCAGTTCTTC
. TRBJ2-3 TRBV5-5 once 13 CASSLGHTDTQYF TGTGCCAGCAGCCTGGGACACACAGATACGCAGTATTTT
TRBD1 TRBJ1-4 TRBV6-1 . 16 CASSGGDRDWNEKLFF TGTGCCAGCAGTGGAGGGGACAGGGATTGGAATGAAAAACTGTTTTTT
. TRBJ1-3 TRBV6-1 . 18 CASSALYLMVGAGNTIYF TGTGCCAGCAGTGCACTCTATCTTATGGTGGGGGCTGGAAACACCATATATTTT